The 3 T cell receptor beta chains below come from one sample, sequenced in a study of blood T cell repertoires in COVID-19. Sequenced by immunoSEQ multiplex PCR; TCRdb stores in-frame clones only, minus some. Found here are roughly 15,000 clones, roughly 92% of them singletons; the top ten hold roughly 8.2%. The sequenced sample was peripheral blood. The source of these receptors is a human donor with active COVID-19. The donor label of this sample is uncertain.

This sequence joins TRBV7-8 and TRBJ2-3, with TRBD1 identical over 7 bases. Trimming removed 5 bases from V and 6 bases from J; junction bases left unmatched: 17. CDR1 and CDR2 (germline): SGHVS, FQNEAQ. The CDR3 totals 17 residues. CDR3 sequence: CASSLDPGQAPPDTQYF. The CDR3, as DNA: TGTGCCAGCAGCCTCGACCCCGGACAGGCTCCTCCGGATACGCAGTATTTT.

This clone has a handful of counts. This rearrangement joins TRBV5-1 to TRBJ2-7, with TRBD1 identical over 7 bases. This CDR3 has 14 residues. The germline gives CDR1 SGHRS, CDR2 YFSETQ. V was pared by 2 bases and J by 1 base, with 3 bases of the junction left unmatched. The CDR3 region has the DNA TGCGCCAGCAGCTTCGCCAGGGGGTCCTACGAGCAGTACTTC. Amino acids: CASSFARGSYEQYF.

The rearrangement joins TRBV6-5 to TRBJ2-7; the match to TRBD1 covers 7 bases. The CDR3 sequence is 14 residues long. Trimming removed 5 bases from V and 2 bases from J; junction bases left unmatched: 6. Germline V CDR1 and CDR2: MNHEY, SVGAGI. The CDR3 loop is CASSPSRGTYEQYF. CDR3 coding DNA: TGTGCCAGCAGTCCGAGCAGGGGGACCTACGAGCAGTACTTC.